A single sample gave rise to the 23 T cell receptor beta chains below, sequenced in a study of shared clonotypes between healthy human individuals. Produced via immunoSEQ multiplex PCR; TCRdb's table is partial and in-frame only. The table has under 2.5 million clones, 80% to 95% seen once; the top ten hold about 0.36%. Input material: naive CD4+ T cells from PBMCs. Subset of the sample: CD45RA+ positively selected. The receptors derive from a man aged 18 to 35 in good health. Some clones in this sample may be carry-over from other donors' samples.

V is TRBV28 and J is TRBJ1-5; a possible D gene is TRBD1 (5 bases). CDR1 is MDHEN, CDR2 SYDVKM, per germline. There are 14 residues in the CDR3. V dropped 6 bases and J dropped 15 bases, with 24 bases sitting between them. CDR3 protein: CASSPPRRGMVGHF. In DNA form, the CDR3 reads TGTGCCAGCAGCCCCCCCCGGAGGGGTATGGTCGGGCATTTT.

V and J are TRBV5-4 and TRBJ2-3; D uncertain. Trimming removed 5 bases at V and 5 bases at J, with 12 bases between. CDR1 and CDR2 (germline): SGHNT, YYREEE (reference sequence). This CDR3 region has 13 residues. As DNA, the CDR3 is TGTGCCAGCAGTTCGTCGTATAGAGATACGCAGTATTTT. Amino acids: CASSSSYRDTQYF.

The chain joins TRBV28 to TRBJ1-2; 7 nucleotides agree with TRBD1. With V trimmed by 2 bases and J by 0 bases, 3 bases remained unmatched. The CDR3 contains 15 residues. Looked up from germline, CDR1 is MDHEN and CDR2 is SYDVKM. In DNA form, the CDR3 reads TGTGCCAGCAGTTTAGGAGGGACAGCTAACTATGGCTACACCTTC. Its protein is CASSLGGTANYGYTF.

The rearrangement links TRBV6-5 to TRBJ2-2; D gene unclear. The V and J ends lost 2 bases and 6 bases respectively, with 10 bases between them. The germline gives CDR1 MNHEY, CDR2 SVGAGI. The CDR3 has 14 residues. The CDR3 nucleotides are TGTGCCAGCAGTTACCCGACTGGCGCCGGGGAGCTGTTTTTT. Encoded protein: CASSYPTGAGELFF.

The chain uses TRBV5-6 and TRBJ2-3; unclear D gene. Trimming pared 0 bases from V and 0 bases from J, leaving 11 bases between. The germline V gene has CDR1 SGHDT and CDR2 YYEEEE. CDR3 length: 16 residues. The CDR3, as DNA: TGTGCCAGCAGCTTGGGACCTGAGGTGAGCACAGATACGCAGTATTTT. This encodes CASSLGPEVSTDTQYF.

The rearrangement joins TRBV11-2 to TRBJ2-5; D possibly matches TRBD1 or TRBD2 (5 bases each). Germline V gene sequence: CDR1 SGHAT, CDR2 FQNNGV. The V and J ends lost 7 bases and 5 bases respectively, with 20 bases between them. The CDR3 is 15 amino acids. The CDR3 region is CASTKATGWGETQYF. Written as DNA, the CDR3 is TGTGCCAGCACCAAAGCCACAGGTTGGGGGGAGACCCAGTACTTC.

The chain has TRBV5-1 and TRBJ1-1; 9 positions match TRBD1. This CDR3 is built from 15 residues. V lost 4 bases and J lost 6; bases outside the gene matches: 10. Germline V gene data show CDR1 as SGHRS and CDR2 as YFSETQ. The CDR3 here is CASSPPGTGIAEAFF. The CDR3 DNA reads TGCGCCAGCAGCCCACCGGGGACAGGGATCGCTGAAGCTTTCTTT.

The V and J genes are TRBV30 and TRBJ1-3; D call uncertain. Trimming left V 1 base short and J 0 bases short, with 4 bases between. Germline lookup yields CDR1 GTSNPN and CDR2 SVGIG (reference sequence). The CDR3 runs 13 residues. The CDR3 coding sequence is TGTGCCTGGAGTGGTCCCTCTGGAAACACCATATATTTT. Protein product: CAWSGPSGNTIYF.

V and J are TRBV5-4 and TRBJ2-7, with 9 positions matching TRBD1. The CDR3 consists of 14 residues. Germline-derived CDR1 and CDR2 are SGHNT and YYREEE (reference sequence). V was pared by 4 bases and J by 5 bases, with 7 bases of the junction left unmatched. The CDR3 sequence is CASSPTGGKDEQYF. CDR3 DNA sequence: TGTGCCAGCAGCCCCACAGGGGGCAAGGACGAGCAGTACTTC.

The chain is built from TRBV7-2 and TRBJ2-3; D is undetermined. The CDR3 covers 14 residues. V was shortened by 2 bases and J by 4 bases, with 10 bases between the two germline ends. The germline V gene encodes CDR1 SGHTA and CDR2 FQGNSA. The CDR3: CASSLRSPPDTQYF. The CDR3 bases are TGTGCCAGCAGCTTACGCTCCCCCCCAGATACGCAGTATTTT.

With respect to this clone: The same CDR3 also results from other DNA sequences found in this sample. The chain is built from TRBV6-5 and TRBJ2-7, with 8 bases identical to TRBD1. In germline, CDR1 is MNHEY, CDR2 SVGAGI. The CDR3 is 15 amino acids. Trimming removed 0 bases from V and 2 bases from J; junction bases left unmatched: 3. The CDR3 nucleotides are TGTGCCAGCAGTTACTCTGGACAGGGCGCCTACGAGCAGTACTTC. It codes for CASSYSGQGAYEQYF.

V and J are TRBV27 and TRBJ2-3, with no clear D. Germline CDR1 and CDR2: MNHEY and SMNVEV (reference sequence). Between the trimmed V and J ends, which lost 7 bases and 1 base, there was a span of 9 bases. The CDR3 extends over 13 amino acids. This chain's CDR3 is CASNNAGTDTQYF. Here the CDR3 DNA reads TGTGCCAGCAACAACGCAGGCACAGATACGCAGTATTTT.

The V gene is TRBV4-3, the J gene TRBJ2-7; 10 bases line up with TRBD2. Per germline, CDR1 LGHNA and CDR2 YSLEER. Trimming at V came to 5 bases and at J to 3 bases, leaving 4 bases not matched to a gene. The CDR3 has 14 residues. The CDR3 sequence: CASSRTSGDYEQYF. In nucleotides, the CDR3 is TGCGCCAGCAGCAGGACTAGCGGCGACTACGAGCAGTACTTC.

The chain combines TRBV20-1 with TRBJ2-7, with D hard to call. The CDR3 has 11 amino acids. Germline assignment: CDR1 DFQATT and CDR2 SNEGSKA (reference sequence). Trimming took 1 base from V and 7 from J, leaving 8 bases between them. CDR3 protein: CSARGPQEQYF. CDR3 sequence (DNA): TGCAGTGCTAGAGGTCCTCAGGAGCAGTACTTC.

The V call is TRBV7-3, the J call TRBJ1-2, with 9 bases aligning to TRBD1. CDR1 and CDR2 (germline): SGHTA, FQGTGA. The CDR3 is 18 amino acids. V lost 2 bases, J lost 0 bases, and 10 bases stayed unmatched. This CDR3 is CASSLSGTGHTSNYGYTF. In nucleotides, the CDR3 is TGTGCCAGCAGCTTATCCGGGACAGGGCATACCTCTAACTATGGCTACACCTTC.

The chain carries TRBV15 and TRBJ2-1; D is possibly TRBD1 (6 bases). Germline V gene data show CDR1 as LNHNV and CDR2 as YYDKDF (reference sequence). V was pared by 0 bases and J by 4 bases, with 10 bases between. This CDR3 comprises 15 residues. Here the CDR3 reads CATSRDLGQYNEQFF. The DNA of the CDR3 is TGTGCCACCAGCAGAGACTTAGGACAGTACAATGAGCAGTTCTTC.

In DNA form, the CDR3 reads TGCGCCAGCAGCTCCCCCACAGGGGACGTTTACGAGCAGTACTTC. This codes for CASSSPTGDVYEQYF. The chain recombines TRBV5-1 with TRBJ2-7, with TRBD1 identical over 7 bases. Losses at the gene ends were 3 bases for V and 4 bases for J; bases not matched to a gene: 10. The germline V gene has CDR1 SGHRS and CDR2 YFSETQ. The CDR3 spans 15 residues.

V gene TRBV14 combines with J gene TRBJ1-2, with TRBD1 matching 7 bases. V gave up 1 base and J gave up 12 bases; unmatched junction bases: 8. The CDR3 is 13 amino acids. Looked up from germline, CDR1 is SGHDN and CDR2 is FVKESK. CDR3 sequence reads: CASSQAGGRVDTF. In DNA form, the CDR3 reads TGTGCCAGCAGCCAAGCAGGGGGACGGGTTGACACCTTC. Looking up the rest from reference TRBV14 and TRBJ1-2 gives the full variable domain: EAGVTQFPSHSVIEKGQTVTLRCDPISGHDNLYWYRRVMGKEIKFLLHFVKESKQDESGMPNNRFLAERTGGTYSTLKVQPAELEDSGVYFCASSQAGGRVDTFGSGTRLTVV.

This clone turned up a few times. Its ends do not fully match the called genes, so a read error is possible. This chain links TRBV25-1 with TRBJ1-1; TRBD1 might be the D (5 bases). From germline, CDR1 is MGHDK and CDR2 SYGVNS. This CDR3 has 13 amino acids. As DNA, the CDR3 is TGTGCCAGCAGTGAATTCCAGGGTTCTGAGGCTTTCTTT. This encodes CASSEFQGSEAFF.

The chain joins TRBV12-5 to TRBJ2-3, with 7 bases lining up with TRBD1. Germline V CDR1 and CDR2: LGHNT, FRNRAP. Trimming took 2 bases from V and 6 from J; bases not matched to a gene: 14. This CDR3 has 17 amino acids. DNA for the CDR3: TGTGCTAGTGGTTTGATCCTAGGGACAGTAAGAGGGGATACGCAGTATTTT. Translated: CASGLILGTVRGDTQYF.

CDR3 in amino acids: CASSHGRDRIAPKNTGELFF. In nucleotides, the CDR3 is TGCGCCAGCAGCCACGGTAGGGACAGGATAGCCCCCAAGAACACCGGGGAGCTGTTTTTT. This chain joins TRBV4-1 and TRBJ2-2, with 8 bases identical to TRBD1. The CDR3 contains 20 residues. Germline V CDR1 and CDR2: MGHRA, YSYEKL. Unmatched junction bases numbered 16, after V lost 3 bases and J lost 1 base.

The V call is TRBV5-5, the J call TRBJ1-5; D is possibly TRBD1 (6 bases). This CDR3 has 16 amino acids. Deletions cut 0 bases from V and 2 bases from J, with 12 bases between. Germline CDR1 reads SGHKS; CDR2 reads YYEKEE (reference sequence). This CDR3 reads CASSLGGGAGNQPQHF. CDR3 nucleotides: TGTGCCAGCAGCTTGGGCGGGGGCGCGGGCAATCAGCCCCAGCATTTT.

About this clone: Distinct nucleotide sequences in the sample also encode this CDR3. The chain couples TRBV5-1 to TRBJ1-1; tentative D call: TRBD1 (5 bases). With 4 bases removed from V and 1 base from J, the gap between germline ends came to 11 bases. The germline V gene has CDR1 SGHRS and CDR2 YFSETQ. The CDR3 is 14 amino acids. The CDR3 sequence: CASSLQGGNTEAFF. CDR3 nucleotides: TGCGCCAGCAGCCTGCAGGGTGGGAACACTGAAGCTTTCTTT.